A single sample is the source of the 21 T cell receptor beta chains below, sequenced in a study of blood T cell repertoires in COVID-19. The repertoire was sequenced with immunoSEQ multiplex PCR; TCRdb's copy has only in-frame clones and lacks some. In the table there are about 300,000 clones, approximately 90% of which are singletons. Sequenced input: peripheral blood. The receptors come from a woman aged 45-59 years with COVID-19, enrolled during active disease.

CDR3 sequence: CASSLDASGVYEQYF. DNA of the CDR3: TGTGCCAGCAGCTTAGACGCTAGCGGGGTCTACGAGCAGTACTTC. The chain is built from TRBV7-2 and TRBJ2-7; the match to TRBD2 covers 9 bases. CDR3 length equals 15 residues. Losses at the gene ends were 1 base for V and 3 bases for J; bases not matched to a gene: 4. Germline assignment: CDR1 SGHTA and CDR2 FQGNSA.

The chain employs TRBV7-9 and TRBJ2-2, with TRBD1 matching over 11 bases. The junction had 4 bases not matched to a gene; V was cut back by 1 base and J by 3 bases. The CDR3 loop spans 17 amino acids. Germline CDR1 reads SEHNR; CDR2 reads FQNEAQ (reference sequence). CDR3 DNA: TGTGCCAGCAGCTTAGGGCCGGGACAGGGGGACACCGGGGAGCTGTTTTTT. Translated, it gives CASSLGPGQGDTGELFF.

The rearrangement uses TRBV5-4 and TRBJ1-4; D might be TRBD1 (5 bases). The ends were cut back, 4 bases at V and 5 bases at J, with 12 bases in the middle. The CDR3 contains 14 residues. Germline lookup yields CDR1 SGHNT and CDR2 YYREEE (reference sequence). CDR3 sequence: CASSPRQSNEKLFF. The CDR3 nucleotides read TGTGCCAGCAGCCCCCGACAGTCAAATGAAAAACTGTTTTTT.

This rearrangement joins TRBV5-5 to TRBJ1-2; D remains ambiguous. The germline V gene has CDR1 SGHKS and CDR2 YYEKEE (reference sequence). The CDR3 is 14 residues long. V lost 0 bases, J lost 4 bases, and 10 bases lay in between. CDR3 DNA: TGTGCCAGCAGCTTGGGAGGTTCTGGCTATGGCTACACCTTC. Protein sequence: CASSLGGSGYGYTF.

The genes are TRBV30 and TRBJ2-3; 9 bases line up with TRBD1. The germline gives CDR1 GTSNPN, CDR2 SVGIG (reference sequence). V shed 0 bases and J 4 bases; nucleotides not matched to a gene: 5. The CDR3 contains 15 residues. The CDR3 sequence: CAWSVQTGGADTQYF. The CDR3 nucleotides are TGTGCCTGGAGTGTACAGACAGGGGGAGCAGATACGCAGTATTTT.

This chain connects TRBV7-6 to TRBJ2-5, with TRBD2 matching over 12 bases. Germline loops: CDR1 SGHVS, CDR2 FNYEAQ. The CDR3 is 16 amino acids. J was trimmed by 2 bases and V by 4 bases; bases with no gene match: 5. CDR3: CASSSQLAGGQETQYF. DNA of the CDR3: TGTGCCAGCAGCTCACAGCTAGCGGGAGGGCAAGAGACCCAGTACTTC.

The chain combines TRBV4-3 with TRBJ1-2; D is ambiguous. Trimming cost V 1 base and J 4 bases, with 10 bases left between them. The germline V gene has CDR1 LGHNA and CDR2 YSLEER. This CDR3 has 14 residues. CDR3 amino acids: CASSQVVATYGYTF. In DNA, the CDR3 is TGCGCCAGCAGCCAAGTTGTGGCAACCTATGGCTACACCTTC.

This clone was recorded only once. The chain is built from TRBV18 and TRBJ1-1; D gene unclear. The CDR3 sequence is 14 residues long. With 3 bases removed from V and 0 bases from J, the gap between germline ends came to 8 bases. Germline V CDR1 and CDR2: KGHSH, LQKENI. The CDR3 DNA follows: TGTGCCAGCTCACCCCTCGGTTTGAACACTGAAGCTTTCTTT. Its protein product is CASSPLGLNTEAFF. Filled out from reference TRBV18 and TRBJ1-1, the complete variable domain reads NAGVMQNPRHLVRRRGQEARLRCSPMKGHSHVYWYRQLPEEGLKFMVYLQKENIIDESGMPKERFSAEFPKEGPSILRIQQVVRGDSAAYFCASSPLGLNTEAFFGQGTRLTVV.

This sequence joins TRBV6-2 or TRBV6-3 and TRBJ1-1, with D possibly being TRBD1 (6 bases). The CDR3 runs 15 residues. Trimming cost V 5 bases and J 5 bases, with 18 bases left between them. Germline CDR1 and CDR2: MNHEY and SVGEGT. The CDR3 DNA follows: TGTGCCAGCAGTGGCTTCGTTGGGGGCGGAACTGAAGCTTTCTTT. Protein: CASSGFVGGGTEAFF.

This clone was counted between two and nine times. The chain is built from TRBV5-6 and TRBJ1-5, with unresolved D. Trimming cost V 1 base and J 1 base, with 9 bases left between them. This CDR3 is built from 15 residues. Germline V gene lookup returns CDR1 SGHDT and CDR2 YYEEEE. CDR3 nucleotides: TGTGCCAGCAGCTTGTATGTCCGGAGCAATCAGCCCCAGCATTTT. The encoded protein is CASSLYVRSNQPQHF.

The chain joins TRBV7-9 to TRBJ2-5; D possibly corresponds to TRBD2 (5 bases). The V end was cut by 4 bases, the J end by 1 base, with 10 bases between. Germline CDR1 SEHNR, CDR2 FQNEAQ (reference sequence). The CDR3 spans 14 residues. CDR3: CASSSRLPQETQYF. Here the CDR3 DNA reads TGTGCCAGCAGCTCTCGACTACCCCAAGAGACCCAGTACTTC.

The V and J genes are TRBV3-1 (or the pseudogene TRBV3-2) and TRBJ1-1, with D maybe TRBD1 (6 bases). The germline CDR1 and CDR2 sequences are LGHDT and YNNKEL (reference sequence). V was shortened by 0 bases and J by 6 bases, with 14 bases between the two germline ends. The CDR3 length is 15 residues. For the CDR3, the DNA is TGTGCCAGCAGCCAAGATTATTCCAGGGGTGCTGAAGCTTTCTTT. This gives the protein CASSQDYSRGAEAFF.

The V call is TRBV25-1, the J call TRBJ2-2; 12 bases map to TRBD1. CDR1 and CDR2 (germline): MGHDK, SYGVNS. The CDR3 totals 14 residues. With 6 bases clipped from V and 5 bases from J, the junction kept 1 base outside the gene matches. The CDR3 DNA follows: TGTGCCAGCAGGGGACAGGGGGCGACCGGGGAGCTGTTTTTT. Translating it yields CASRGQGATGELFF.

The CDR3 DNA reads as TGTGCCAGCAGCAACGGGACAGGGATGTGGGTTACAATGCCTCCCGATCAGGGCTACGAGCAGTACTTC. It yields the protein CASSNGTGMWVTMPPDQGYEQYF. The V gene is TRBV21-1, the J gene TRBJ2-7; the D call of TRBD1 is as the table states it, not checked on the DNA. TRBV21-1 is an annotated pseudogene. The length of the CDR3 is 23 residues.

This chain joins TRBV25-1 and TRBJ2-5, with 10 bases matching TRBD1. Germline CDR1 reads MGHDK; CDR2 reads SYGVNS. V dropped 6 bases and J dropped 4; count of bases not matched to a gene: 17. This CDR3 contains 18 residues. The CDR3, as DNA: TGTGCCAGCAGGGGGGACCGTGACAGGGGGCCGGCAAGAGAGACCCAGTACTTC. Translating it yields CASRGDRDRGPARETQYF.

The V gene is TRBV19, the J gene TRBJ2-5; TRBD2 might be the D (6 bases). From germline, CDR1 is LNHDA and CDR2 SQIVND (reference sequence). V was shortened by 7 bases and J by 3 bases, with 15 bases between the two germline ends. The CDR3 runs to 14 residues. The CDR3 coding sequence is TGTGCCAGTAAAGGGAGGCCCTCTGAAGAGACCCAGTACTTC. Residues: CASKGRPSEETQYF.

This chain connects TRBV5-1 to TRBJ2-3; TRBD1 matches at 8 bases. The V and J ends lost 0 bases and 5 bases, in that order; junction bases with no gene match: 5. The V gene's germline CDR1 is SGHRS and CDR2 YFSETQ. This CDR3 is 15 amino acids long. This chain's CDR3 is CASSLARGRGDTQYF. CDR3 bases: TGCGCCAGCAGCTTGGCCAGGGGGCGAGGAGATACGCAGTATTTT.

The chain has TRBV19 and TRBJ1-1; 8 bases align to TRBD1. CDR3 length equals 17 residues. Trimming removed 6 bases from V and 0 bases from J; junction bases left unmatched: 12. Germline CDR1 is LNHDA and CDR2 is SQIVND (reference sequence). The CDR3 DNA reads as TGTGCCAGTAGCCCGGGACAGGTGACGTTCATGAACACTGAAGCTTTCTTT. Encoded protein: CASSPGQVTFMNTEAFF.

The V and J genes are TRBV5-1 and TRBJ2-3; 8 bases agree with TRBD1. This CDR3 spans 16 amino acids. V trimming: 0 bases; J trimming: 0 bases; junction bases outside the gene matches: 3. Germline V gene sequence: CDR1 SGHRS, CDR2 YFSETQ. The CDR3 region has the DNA TGCGCCAGCAGCTTGGCCGACAGGGGTAGCACAGATACGCAGTATTTT. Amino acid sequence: CASSLADRGSTDTQYF.

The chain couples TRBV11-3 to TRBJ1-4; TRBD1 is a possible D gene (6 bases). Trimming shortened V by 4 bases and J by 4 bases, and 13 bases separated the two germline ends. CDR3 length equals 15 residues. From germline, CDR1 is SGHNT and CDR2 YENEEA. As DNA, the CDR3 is TGTGCCAGCAGCTATCGGACAGTTGGTAATGAAAAACTGTTTTTT. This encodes CASSYRTVGNEKLFF.

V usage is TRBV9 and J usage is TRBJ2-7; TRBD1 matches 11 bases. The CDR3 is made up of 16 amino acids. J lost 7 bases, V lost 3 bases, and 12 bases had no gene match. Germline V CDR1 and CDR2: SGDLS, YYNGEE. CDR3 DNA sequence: TGTGCCAGCAGCGCACGACCAGGACAGGGGGCGGTTGAGCAGTACTTC. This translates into CASSARPGQGAVEQYF.